This T cell receptor beta chain was sequenced for a study of cytomegalovirus exposure and HLA in healthy donors. On the study more broadly: The roughly 670 first-cohort repertoires and the 100 to 150 validation repertoires shared the same platform, a later analysis reported. Study observations and caveats: The majority of TCR sequences were rare, yet some public TCRs appeared in many donors. It was confirmed in vitro that three of the CMV-associated chains were specific for CMV antigens. It was approximately 150 TCR beta chains that were listed as cytomegalovirus-associated.

This CDR3 has 16 residues. Germline V gene data show CDR1 as MGHRA and CDR2 as YSYEKL. V dropped 1 base and J dropped 8; count of bases not matched to a gene: 10. Remarks on this clone: Its matching antigen is unknown.

Repertoires were generated with immunoSEQ multiplex PCR, while TCRdb's copy carries only in-frame clones and drops some. This sample yields over 150,000 clones, of which 80% to 85% are seen a single time; roughly 2.8% belongs to the top ten. The sequenced sample consisted of PBMCs. V usage is TRBV4-1 and J usage is TRBJ1-2, with 10 bases fitting TRBD1. The TCR originated in a woman aged 18 to 35 in good health and CMV-seropositive. The chain's CDR3 is CASSQGGGTGAFGYTF. Written as DNA, the CDR3 is TGCGCCAGCAGCCAAGGAGGTGGGACAGGGGCCTTCGGCTACACCTTC.